This is a list of T cell receptor beta chains from one sample in a study of blood T cell repertoires in COVID-19. Only in-frame clones appear in the TCRdb table, and some are missing; sequencing was by immunoSEQ multiplex PCR. The profile shows hundreds of thousands of clones, about 89% of them singletons. The sample was PBMCs or T cells enriched from blood (not recorded which). Every receptor here comes from a man between 60 and 75 years old who had recovered from COVID-19. Both conserved end residues are trimmed from each CDR3. The order of the fields is CDR3 protein, J gene, V gene.

CDR3: SASRHLGQGQYNEQF
J: TRBJ2-1
V: TRBV20-1

CDR3: ASSIQGIGAF
J: TRBJ1-1
V: TRBV19

CDR3: SVRGSRWDEAF
J: TRBJ1-1
V: TRBV29-1

CDR3: ASKVNRGRSDTQY
J: TRBJ2-3
V: TRBV6-5

CDR3: ASSLTGGEGEQF
J: TRBJ2-1
V: TRBV7-9

CDR3: ASSLFRGGYT
J: TRBJ1-2
V: TRBV28

CDR3: ASSLGPGLAGGYKNIQY
J: TRBJ2-4
V: TRBV7-2

CDR3: ASSVRQGRNTDTQY
J: TRBJ2-3
V: TRBV9

CDR3: ASSEAGPSLETQY
J: TRBJ2-5
V: TRBV2

CDR3: ASSRGGYTGELF
J: TRBJ2-2
V: TRBV6-5

CDR3: ASSHDTGVNTGELF
J: TRBJ2-2
V: TRBV7-9

CDR3: ASSPGQGAVLISEKLF
J: TRBJ1-4
V: TRBV27

CDR3: ASLGQGRNIQY
J: TRBJ2-4
V: TRBV6-5

CDR3: ASSYGVRTDTQY
J: TRBJ2-3
V: TRBV5-1

CDR3: ASSQDRSAGTDTQY
J: TRBJ2-3
V: TRBV3-1/TRBV3-2

CDR3: ASSSDTRALH
J: TRBJ1-6
V: TRBV6-5

CDR3: ASSLRLARETQY
J: TRBJ2-5
V: TRBV13

CDR3: ASRDSTGADYNEQF
J: TRBJ2-1
V: TRBV25-1

CDR3: ASSYSRQLDQPQH
J: TRBJ1-5
V: TRBV6-5

CDR3: ASSYGGPDGSSGYT
J: TRBJ1-2
V: TRBV6-5

CDR3: ASSQDPQLVGEKLF
J: TRBJ1-4
V: TRBV4-3

CDR3: ASSYPGTGGYEQY
J: TRBJ2-7
V: TRBV28

CDR3: ASSTGLAGSSTDTQY
J: TRBJ2-3
V: TRBV7-6

CDR3: ASSYSPGLAGRQDYNEQF
J: TRBJ2-1
V: TRBV6-2/TRBV6-3

CDR3: ATSRSGQGKETQY
J: TRBJ2-5
V: TRBV15

CDR3: SVSIPGQGDEQY
J: TRBJ2-7
V: TRBV29-1

CDR3: ASQTNRGNSYEQY
J: TRBJ2-7
V: TRBV6-5

CDR3: ASSNLAPPYNEQF
J: TRBJ2-1
V: TRBV5-5

CDR3: ASSQTSGSDTQY
J: TRBJ2-3
V: TRBV2

CDR3: ASSQGAGVVETQY
J: TRBJ2-5
V: TRBV14

CDR3: ASSDLTGAQETQY
J: TRBJ2-5
V: TRBV25-1

CDR3: ASSSPFPGQGNSPLH
J: TRBJ1-6
V: TRBV28

CDR3: SARQNEKLF
J: TRBJ1-4
V: TRBV20-1

CDR3: AWTHWAEETYNEQF
J: TRBJ2-1
V: TRBV30

CDR3: ASSLGGTGVETQY
J: TRBJ2-5
V: TRBV28

CDR3: ASSLAGTGNQPQH
J: TRBJ1-5
V: TRBV5-5

CDR3: ASSGGEGEKLF
J: TRBJ1-4
V: TRBV28

CDR3: ASSLGGGQGIYGYT
J: TRBJ1-2
V: TRBV5-4

CDR3: ASSAGYEQY
J: TRBJ2-7
V: TRBV9

CDR3: ASSLSSGTGSVYGYT
J: TRBJ1-2
V: TRBV5-1

CDR3: ASSPRQGKDYGYT
J: TRBJ1-2
V: TRBV5-1

CDR3: ASSPTTSQGYGYT
J: TRBJ1-2
V: TRBV3-1/TRBV3-2

CDR3: ASKSEDRSYEQY
J: TRBJ2-7
V: TRBV19

CDR3: ASSTQQGDTQY
J: TRBJ2-3
V: TRBV7-2

CDR3: ASSLGAVNTGELF
J: TRBJ2-2
V: TRBV28

CDR3: ASSERQGHHEQY
J: TRBJ2-7
V: TRBV10-2

CDR3: ASSLLGAVYGYT
J: TRBJ1-2
V: TRBV7-9

CDR3: ASSLRQPNTEAF
J: TRBJ1-1
V: TRBV5-1

CDR3: ASTPGGLDTGELF
J: TRBJ2-2
V: TRBV28

CDR3: ASSMQGSSYNEQF
J: TRBJ2-1
V: TRBV19

CDR3: AIARDPNYGYT
J: TRBJ1-2
V: TRBV10-3

CDR3: ASSWKHGTSGRAYNEQF
J: TRBJ2-1
V: TRBV5-4

CDR3: ASSRGGEGT
J: TRBJ1-2
V: TRBV7-9

CDR3: ASSPPRHGNYGYT
J: TRBJ1-2
V: TRBV28

CDR3: ASSPQGAGSQNEQF
J: TRBJ2-1
V: TRBV18

CDR3: ASSPARTGIGVVNGYT
J: TRBJ1-2
V: TRBV3-1/TRBV3-2